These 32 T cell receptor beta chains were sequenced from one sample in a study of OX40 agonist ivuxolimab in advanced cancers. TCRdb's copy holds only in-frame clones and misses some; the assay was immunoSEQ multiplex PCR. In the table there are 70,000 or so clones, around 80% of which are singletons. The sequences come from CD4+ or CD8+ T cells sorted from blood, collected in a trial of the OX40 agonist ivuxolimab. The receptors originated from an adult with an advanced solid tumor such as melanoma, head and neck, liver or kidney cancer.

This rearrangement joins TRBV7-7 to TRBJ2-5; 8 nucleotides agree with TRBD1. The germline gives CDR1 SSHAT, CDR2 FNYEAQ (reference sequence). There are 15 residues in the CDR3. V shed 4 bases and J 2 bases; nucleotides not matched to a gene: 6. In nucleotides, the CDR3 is TGTGCCAGCAGCTCCGGGACAGGCCGACAAGAGACCCAGTACTTC. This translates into CASSSGTGRQETQYF.

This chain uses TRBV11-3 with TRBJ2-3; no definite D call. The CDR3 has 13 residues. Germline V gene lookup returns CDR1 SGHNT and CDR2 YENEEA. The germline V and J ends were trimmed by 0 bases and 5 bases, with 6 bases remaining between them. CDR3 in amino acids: CASSLDVVDTQYF. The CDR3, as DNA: TGTGCCAGCAGCTTAGATGTGGTAGATACGCAGTATTTT.

In nucleotides, the CDR3 is TGTGCCAGCAGCCCGAGGAAGGGTCTGGAAGCTTTCTTT. Amino acids: CASSPRKGLEAFF. V usage is TRBV2 and J usage is TRBJ1-1; D uncertain. The germline V gene has CDR1 SNHLY and CDR2 FYNNEI. This CDR3 contains 13 residues. V was shortened by 6 bases and J by 8 bases, with 16 bases between the two germline ends.

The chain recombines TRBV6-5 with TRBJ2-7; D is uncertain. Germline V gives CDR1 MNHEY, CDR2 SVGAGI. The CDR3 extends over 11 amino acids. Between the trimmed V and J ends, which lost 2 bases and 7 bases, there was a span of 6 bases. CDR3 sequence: CASSYRAEQYF. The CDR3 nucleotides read TGTGCCAGCAGTTACCGGGCAGAGCAGTACTTC.

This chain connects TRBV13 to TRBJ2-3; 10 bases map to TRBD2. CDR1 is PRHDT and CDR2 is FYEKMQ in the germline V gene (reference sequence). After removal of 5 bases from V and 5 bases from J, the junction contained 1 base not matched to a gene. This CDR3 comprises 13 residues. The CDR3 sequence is CASSVAGGDTQYF. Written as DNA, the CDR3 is TGTGCCAGCAGCGTAGCGGGGGGAGATACGCAGTATTTT. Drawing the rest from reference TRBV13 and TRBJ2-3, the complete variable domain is AAGVIQSPRHLIKEKRETATLKCYPIPRHDTVYWYQQGPGQDPQFLISFYEKMQSDKGSIPDRFSAQQFSDYHSELNMSSLELGDSALYFCASSVAGGDTQYFGPGTRLTVL.

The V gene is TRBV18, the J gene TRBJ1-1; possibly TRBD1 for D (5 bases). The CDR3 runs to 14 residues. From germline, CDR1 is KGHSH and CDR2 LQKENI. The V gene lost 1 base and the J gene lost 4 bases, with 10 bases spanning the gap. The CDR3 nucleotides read TGTGCCAGCTCACCACGCAGGGTGGGCACTGAAGCTTTCTTT. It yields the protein CASSPRRVGTEAFF.

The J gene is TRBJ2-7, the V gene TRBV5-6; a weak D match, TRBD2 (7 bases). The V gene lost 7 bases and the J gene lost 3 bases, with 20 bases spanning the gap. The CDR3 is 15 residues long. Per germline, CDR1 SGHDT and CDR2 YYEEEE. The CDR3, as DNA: TGTGCCAGCGCCCTAATGGGGGGGCAGGGCTACGAGCAGTACTTC. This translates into CASALMGGQGYEQYF.

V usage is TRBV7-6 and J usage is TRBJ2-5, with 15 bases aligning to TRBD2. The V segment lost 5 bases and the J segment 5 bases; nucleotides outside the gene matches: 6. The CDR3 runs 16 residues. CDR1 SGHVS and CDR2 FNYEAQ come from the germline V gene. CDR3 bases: TGTGCCAGCAGCCGAAGCGGGACTAGCGGGGGGGAGACCCAGTACTTC. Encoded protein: CASSRSGTSGGETQYF.

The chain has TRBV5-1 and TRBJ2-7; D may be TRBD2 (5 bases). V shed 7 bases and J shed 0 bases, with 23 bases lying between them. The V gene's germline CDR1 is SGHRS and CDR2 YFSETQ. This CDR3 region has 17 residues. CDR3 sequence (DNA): TGCGCCAGCTCCATTGGAGGTACGAGTAGAATCTCCTACGAGCAGTACTTC. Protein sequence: CASSIGGTSRISYEQYF. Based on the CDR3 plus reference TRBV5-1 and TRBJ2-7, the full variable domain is KAGVTQTPRYLIKTRGQQVTLSCSPISGHRSVSWYQQTPGQGLQFLFEYFSETQRNKGNFPGRFSGRQFSNSRSEMNVSTLELGDSALYLCASSIGGTSRISYEQYFGPGTRLTVT.

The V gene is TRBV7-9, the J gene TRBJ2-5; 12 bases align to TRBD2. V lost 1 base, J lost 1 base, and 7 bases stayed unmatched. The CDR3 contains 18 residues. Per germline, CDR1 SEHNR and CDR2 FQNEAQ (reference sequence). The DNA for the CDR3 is TGTGCCAGCAGCTTAGAACTAGCGGGGGGCAAACCCCAAGAGACCCAGTACTTC. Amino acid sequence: CASSLELAGGKPQETQYF.

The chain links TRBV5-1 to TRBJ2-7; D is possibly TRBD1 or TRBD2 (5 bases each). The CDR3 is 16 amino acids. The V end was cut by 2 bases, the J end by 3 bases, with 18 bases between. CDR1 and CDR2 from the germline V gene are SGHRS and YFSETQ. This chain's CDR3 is CASSFPPRQGDYEQYF. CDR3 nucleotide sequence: TGCGCCAGCAGCTTTCCCCCGAGGCAGGGAGACTACGAGCAGTACTTC. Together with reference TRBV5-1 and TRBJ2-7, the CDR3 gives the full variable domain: KAGVTQTPRYLIKTRGQQVTLSCSPISGHRSVSWYQQTPGQGLQFLFEYFSETQRNKGNFPGRFSGRQFSNSRSEMNVSTLELGDSALYLCASSFPPRQGDYEQYFGPGTRLTVT.

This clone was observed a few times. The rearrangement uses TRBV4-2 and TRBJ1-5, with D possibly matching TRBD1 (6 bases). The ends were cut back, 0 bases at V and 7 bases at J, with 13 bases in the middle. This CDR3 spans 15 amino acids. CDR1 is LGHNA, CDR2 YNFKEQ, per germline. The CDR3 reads CASSQEPGAQQPQHF. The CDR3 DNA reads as TGTGCCAGCAGCCAAGAGCCGGGGGCGCAACAGCCCCAGCATTTT.

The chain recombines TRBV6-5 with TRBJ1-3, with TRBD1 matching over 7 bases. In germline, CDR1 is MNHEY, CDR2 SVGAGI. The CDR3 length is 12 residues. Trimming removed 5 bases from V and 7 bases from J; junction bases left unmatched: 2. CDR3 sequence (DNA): TGTGCCAGCAGTGCAGGGGGGAACACCATATATTTT. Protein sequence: CASSAGGNTIYF.

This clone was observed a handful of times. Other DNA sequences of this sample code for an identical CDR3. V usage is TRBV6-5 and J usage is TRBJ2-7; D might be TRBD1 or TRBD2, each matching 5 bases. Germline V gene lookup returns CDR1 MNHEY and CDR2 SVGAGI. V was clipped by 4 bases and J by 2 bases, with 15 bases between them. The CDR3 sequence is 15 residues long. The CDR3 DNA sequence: TGTGCCAGCAGTTCCGCCGGTGGGGGAACCTACGAGCAGTACTTC. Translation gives CASSSAGGGTYEQYF.

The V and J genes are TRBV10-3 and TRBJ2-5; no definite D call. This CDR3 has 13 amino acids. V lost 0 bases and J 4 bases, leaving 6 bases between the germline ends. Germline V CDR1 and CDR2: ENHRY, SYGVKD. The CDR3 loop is CAISESGLETQYF. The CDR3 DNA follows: TGTGCCATCAGTGAGTCGGGCCTAGAGACCCAGTACTTC.

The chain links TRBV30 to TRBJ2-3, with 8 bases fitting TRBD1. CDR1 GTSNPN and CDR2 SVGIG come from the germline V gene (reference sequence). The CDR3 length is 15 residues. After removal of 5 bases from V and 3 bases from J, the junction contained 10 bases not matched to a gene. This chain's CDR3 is CAWGAGGTATDTQYF. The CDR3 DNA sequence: TGTGCCTGGGGCGCAGGGGGCACAGCGACAGATACGCAGTATTTT.

This chain's CDR3 is CASSLAQAGGFEAFF. DNA for the CDR3: TGTGCCAGCAGCTTAGCGCAGGCAGGGGGGTTTGAAGCTTTCTTT. The V gene is TRBV7-6, the J gene TRBJ1-1; 7 bases line up with TRBD1. CDR3 size: 15 residues. Germline lookup yields CDR1 SGHVS and CDR2 FNYEAQ. V shed 0 bases and J 7 bases; nucleotides not matched to a gene: 8.

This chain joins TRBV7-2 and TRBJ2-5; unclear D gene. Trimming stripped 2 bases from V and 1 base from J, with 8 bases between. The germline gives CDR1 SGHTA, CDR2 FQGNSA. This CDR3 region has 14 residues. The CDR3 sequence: CASSLKAIQETQYF. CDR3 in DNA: TGTGCCAGCAGCTTAAAGGCGATCCAAGAGACCCAGTACTTC.

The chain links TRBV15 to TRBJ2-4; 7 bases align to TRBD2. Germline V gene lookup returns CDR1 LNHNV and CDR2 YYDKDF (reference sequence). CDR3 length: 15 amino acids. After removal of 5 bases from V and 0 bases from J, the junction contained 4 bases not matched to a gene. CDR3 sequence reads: CATSGEGSAKNIQYF. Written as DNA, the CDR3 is TGTGCCACCAGCGGGGAGGGGTCAGCCAAAAACATTCAGTACTTC. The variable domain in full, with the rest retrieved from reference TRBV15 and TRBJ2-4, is DAMVIQNPRYQVTQFGKPVTLSCSQTLNHNVMYWYQQKSSQAPKLLFHYYDKDFNNEADTPDNFQSRRPNTSFCFLDIRSPGLGDTAMYLCATSGEGSAKNIQYFGAGTRLSVL.

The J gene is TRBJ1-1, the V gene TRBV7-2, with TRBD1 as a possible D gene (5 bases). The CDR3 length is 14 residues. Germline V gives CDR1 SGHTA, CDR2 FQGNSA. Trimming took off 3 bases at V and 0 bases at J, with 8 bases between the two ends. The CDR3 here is CASSLGRVNTEAFF. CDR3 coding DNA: TGTGCCAGCAGCTTGGGCAGGGTGAACACTGAAGCTTTCTTT.

The CDR3 spells CASSPHGTSGGGSDTQYF. CDR3 sequence (DNA): TGTGCCAGCAGCCCTCACGGGACTAGCGGGGGGGGTTCAGATACGCAGTATTTT. The rearrangement links TRBV7-2 to TRBJ2-3; 16 nucleotides match TRBD2. CDR3 length: 18 amino acids. Germline lookup yields CDR1 SGHTA and CDR2 FQGNSA. Trimming removed 5 bases from V and 4 bases from J; junction bases left unmatched: 9.

The CDR3 DNA reads TGTGCCAGTAGAGCAAATCGGGACAACTACGAGCAGTACTTC. It specifies CASRANRDNYEQYF. The chain has TRBV19 and TRBJ2-5, with D perhaps matching TRBD1 (6 bases). The J call may be faulty, since TRBJ2-7 better matches the DNA end. This CDR3 has 14 amino acids. Germline assignment: CDR1 LNHDA and CDR2 SQIVND (reference sequence).

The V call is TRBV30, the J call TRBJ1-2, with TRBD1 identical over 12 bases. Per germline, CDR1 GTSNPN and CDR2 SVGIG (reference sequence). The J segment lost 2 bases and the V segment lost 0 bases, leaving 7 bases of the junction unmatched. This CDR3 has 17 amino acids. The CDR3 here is CAWSVVGQGARNYGYTF. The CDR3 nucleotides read TGTGCCTGGAGTGTCGTGGGACAGGGGGCGCGGAACTATGGCTACACCTTC.

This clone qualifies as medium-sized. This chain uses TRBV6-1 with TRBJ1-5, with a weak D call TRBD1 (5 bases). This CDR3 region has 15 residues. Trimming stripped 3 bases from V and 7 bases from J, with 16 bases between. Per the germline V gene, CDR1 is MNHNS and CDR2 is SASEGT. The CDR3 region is CASSDYGGQRQPQHF. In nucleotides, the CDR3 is TGTGCCAGCAGTGATTATGGGGGTCAGAGGCAGCCCCAGCATTTT.

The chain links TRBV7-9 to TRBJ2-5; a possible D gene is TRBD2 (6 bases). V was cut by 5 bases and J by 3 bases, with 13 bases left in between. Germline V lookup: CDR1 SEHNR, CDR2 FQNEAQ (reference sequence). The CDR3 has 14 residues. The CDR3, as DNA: TGTGCCAGCAGCATGTGGGGGGATAAAGAGACCCAGTACTTC. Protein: CASSMWGDKETQYF.

Written as DNA, the CDR3 is TGTGCCAGCAGCTACTTGAGCTCCTATAATTCACCCCTCCACTTT. This gives the protein CASSYLSSYNSPLHF. The genes are TRBV5-6 and TRBJ1-6; D is unclear. Trimming shortened V by 3 bases and J by 0 bases, and 7 bases separated the two germline ends. The CDR3 is 15 residues long. CDR1 SGHDT and CDR2 YYEEEE come from the germline V gene.

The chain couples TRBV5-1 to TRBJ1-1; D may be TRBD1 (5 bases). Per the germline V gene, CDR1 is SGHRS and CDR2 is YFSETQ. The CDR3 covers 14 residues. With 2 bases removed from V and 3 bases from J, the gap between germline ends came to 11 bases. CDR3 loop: CASSFRDWDTEAFF. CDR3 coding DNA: TGCGCCAGCAGCTTTAGGGACTGGGACACTGAAGCTTTCTTT.

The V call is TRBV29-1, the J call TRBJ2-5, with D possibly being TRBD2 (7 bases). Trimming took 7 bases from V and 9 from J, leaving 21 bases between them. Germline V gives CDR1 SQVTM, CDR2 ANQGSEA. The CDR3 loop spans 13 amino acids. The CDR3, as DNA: TGCAGCGAGGGGGGGGGCGTTCTTGGGGCCCAGTACTTC. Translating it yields CSEGGGVLGAQYF.

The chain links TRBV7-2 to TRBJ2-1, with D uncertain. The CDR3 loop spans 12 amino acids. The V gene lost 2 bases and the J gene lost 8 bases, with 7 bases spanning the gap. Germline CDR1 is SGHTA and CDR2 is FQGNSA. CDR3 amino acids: CASSLYGYEQFF. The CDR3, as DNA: TGTGCCAGCAGCTTATATGGTTATGAGCAGTTCTTC.

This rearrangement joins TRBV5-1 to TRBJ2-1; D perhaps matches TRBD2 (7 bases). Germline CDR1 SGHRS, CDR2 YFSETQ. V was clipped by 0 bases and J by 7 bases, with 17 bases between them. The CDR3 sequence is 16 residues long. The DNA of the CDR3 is TGCGCCAGCAGCTTGGGAGTGGGGGGGCATCGGAATGAGCAGTTCTTC. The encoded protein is CASSLGVGGHRNEQFF. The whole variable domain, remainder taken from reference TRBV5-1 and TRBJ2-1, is KAGVTQTPRYLIKTRGQQVTLSCSPISGHRSVSWYQQTPGQGLQFLFEYFSETQRNKGNFPGRFSGRQFSNSRSEMNVSTLELGDSALYLCASSLGVGGHRNEQFFGPGTRLTVL.

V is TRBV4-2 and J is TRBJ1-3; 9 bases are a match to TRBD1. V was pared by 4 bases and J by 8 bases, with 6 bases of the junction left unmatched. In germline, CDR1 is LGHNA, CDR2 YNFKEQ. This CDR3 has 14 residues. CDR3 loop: CASSLPRTGDTIYF. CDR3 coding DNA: TGTGCCAGCAGCCTTCCCCGGACAGGGGACACCATATATTTT.

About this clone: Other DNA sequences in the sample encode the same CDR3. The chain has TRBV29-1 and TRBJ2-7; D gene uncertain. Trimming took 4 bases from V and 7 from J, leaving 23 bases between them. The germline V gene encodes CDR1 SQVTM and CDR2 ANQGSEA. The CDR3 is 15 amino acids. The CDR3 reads CSVAMTSLPQGEQYF. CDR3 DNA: TGCAGCGTTGCGATGACCTCCCTACCTCAAGGGGAGCAGTACTTC.